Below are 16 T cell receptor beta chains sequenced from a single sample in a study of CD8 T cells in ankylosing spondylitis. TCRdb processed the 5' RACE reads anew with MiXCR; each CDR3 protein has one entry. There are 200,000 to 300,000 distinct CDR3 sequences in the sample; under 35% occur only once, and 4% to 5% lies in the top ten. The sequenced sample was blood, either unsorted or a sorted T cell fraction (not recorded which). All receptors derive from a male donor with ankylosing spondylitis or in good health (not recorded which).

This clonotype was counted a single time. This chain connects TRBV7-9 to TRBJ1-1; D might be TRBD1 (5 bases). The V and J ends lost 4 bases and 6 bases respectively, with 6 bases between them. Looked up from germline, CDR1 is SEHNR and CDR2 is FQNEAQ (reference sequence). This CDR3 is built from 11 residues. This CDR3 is CASSWGAEAFF. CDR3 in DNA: TGTGCCAGCAGCTGGGGGGCTGAAGCTTTCTTT.

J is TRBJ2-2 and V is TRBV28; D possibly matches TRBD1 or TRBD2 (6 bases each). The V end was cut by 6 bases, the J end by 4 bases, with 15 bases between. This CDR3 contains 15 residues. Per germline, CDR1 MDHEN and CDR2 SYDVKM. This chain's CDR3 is CASSGGQPGTGELFF. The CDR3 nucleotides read TGTGCCAGCAGCGGGGGACAACCGGGCACCGGGGAGCTGTTTTTT.

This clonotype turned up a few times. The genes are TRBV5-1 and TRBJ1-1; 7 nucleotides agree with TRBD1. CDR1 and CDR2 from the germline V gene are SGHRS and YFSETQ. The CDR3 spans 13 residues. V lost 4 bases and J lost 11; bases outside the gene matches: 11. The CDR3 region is CASSPQGSAYAFF. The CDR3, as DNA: TGCGCCAGCAGCCCACAGGGGAGCGCGTACGCTTTCTTT.

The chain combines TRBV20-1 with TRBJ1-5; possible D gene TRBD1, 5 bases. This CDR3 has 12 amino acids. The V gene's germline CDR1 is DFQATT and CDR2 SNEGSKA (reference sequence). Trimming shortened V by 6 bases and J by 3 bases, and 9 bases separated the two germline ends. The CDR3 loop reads CSAKGPNQPQHF. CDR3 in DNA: TGCAGTGCCAAGGGGCCCAATCAGCCCCAGCATTTT.

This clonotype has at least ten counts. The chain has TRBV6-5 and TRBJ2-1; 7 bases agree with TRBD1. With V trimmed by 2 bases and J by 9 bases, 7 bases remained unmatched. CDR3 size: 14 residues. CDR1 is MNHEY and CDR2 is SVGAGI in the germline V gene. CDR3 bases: TGTGCCAGCAGTTACCGAGGTGACAGGGTTGAGCAGTTCTTC. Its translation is CASSYRGDRVEQFF.

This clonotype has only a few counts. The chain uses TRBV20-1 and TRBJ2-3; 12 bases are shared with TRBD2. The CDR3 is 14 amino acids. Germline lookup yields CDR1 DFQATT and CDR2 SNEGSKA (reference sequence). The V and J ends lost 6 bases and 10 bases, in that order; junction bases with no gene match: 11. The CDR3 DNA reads TGCAGTGCCTTCCTAGCGGGGGGGCCGGAGGCGCAGTATTTT. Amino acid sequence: CSAFLAGGPEAQYF.

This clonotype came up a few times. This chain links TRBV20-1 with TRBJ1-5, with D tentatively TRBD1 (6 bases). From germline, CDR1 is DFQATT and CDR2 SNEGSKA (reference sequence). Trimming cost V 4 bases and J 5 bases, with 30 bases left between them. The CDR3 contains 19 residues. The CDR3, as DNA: TGCAGTGCTACGAAGGCCAGGGGCCAAGGAGCCCCTGGGGATCAGCCCCAGCATTTT. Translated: CSATKARGQGAPGDQPQHF.

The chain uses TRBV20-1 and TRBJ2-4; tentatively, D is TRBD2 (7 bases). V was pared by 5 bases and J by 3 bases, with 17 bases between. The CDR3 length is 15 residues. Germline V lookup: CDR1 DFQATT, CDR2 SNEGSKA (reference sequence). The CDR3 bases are TGCAGTGCTGCTCTCGGGGGGCCAAACAAAAACATTCAGTACTTC. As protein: CSAALGGPNKNIQYF.

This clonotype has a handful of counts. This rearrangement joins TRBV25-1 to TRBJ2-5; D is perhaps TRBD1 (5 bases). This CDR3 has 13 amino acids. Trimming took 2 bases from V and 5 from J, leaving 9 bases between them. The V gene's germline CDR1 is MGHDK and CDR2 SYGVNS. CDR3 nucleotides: TGTGCCAGCAGTGAAAGGGGCGAGGAGACCCAGTACTTC. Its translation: CASSERGEETQYF. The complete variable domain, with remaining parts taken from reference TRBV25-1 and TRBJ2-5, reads EADIYQTPRYLVIGTGKKITLECSQTMGHDKMYWYQQDPGMELHLIHYSYGVNSTEKGDLSSESTVSRIRTEHFPLTLESARPSHTSQYLCASSERGEETQYFGPGTRLLVL.

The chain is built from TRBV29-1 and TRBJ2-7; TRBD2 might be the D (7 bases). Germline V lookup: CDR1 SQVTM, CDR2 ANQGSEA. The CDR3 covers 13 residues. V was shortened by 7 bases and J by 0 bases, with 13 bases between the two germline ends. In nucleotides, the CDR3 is TGCAGCGCCCTGGGGGGGCACTCCTACGAGCAGTACTTC. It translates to CSALGGHSYEQYF.

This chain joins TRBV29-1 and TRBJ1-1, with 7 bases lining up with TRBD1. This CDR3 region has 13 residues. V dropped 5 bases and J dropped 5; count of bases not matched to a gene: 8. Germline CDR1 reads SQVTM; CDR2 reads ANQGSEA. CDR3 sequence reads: CSVSRQGRTEAFF. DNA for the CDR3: TGCAGCGTTTCTCGACAGGGACGAACTGAAGCTTTCTTT. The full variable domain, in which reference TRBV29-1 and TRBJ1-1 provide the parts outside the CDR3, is SAVISQKPSRDICQRGTSLTIQCQVDSQVTMMFWYRQQPGQSLTLIATANQGSEATYESGFVIDKFPISRPNLTFSTLTVSNMSPEDSSIYLCSVSRQGRTEAFFGQGTRLTVV.

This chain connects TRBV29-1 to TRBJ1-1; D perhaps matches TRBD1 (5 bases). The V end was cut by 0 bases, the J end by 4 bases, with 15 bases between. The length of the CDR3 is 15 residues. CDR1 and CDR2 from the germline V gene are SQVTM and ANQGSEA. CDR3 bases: TGCAGCGTTGAAGATCTGGACACTGCTATCACTGAAGCTTTCTTT. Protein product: CSVEDLDTAITEAFF.

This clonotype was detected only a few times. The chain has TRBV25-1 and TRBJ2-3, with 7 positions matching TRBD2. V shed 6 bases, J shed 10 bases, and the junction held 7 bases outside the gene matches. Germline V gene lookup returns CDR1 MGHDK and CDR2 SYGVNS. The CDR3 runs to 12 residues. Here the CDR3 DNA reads TGTGCCAGCAGAACCGGGGGGTTGCCGCAGTATTTT. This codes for CASRTGGLPQYF.

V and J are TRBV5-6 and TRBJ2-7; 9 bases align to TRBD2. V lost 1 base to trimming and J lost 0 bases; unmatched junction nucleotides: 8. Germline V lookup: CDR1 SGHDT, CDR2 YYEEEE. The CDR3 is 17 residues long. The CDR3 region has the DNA TGTGCCAGCAGCTTGAGTCTAGCGGGGCCAAGCTCCTACGAGCAGTACTTC. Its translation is CASSLSLAGPSSYEQYF. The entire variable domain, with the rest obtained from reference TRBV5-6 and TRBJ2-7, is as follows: DAGVTQSPTHLIKTRGQQVTLRCSPKSGHDTVSWYQQALGQGPQFIFQYYEEEERQRGNFPDRFSGHQFPNYSSELNVNALLLGDSALYLCASSLSLAGPSSYEQYFGPGTRLTVT.

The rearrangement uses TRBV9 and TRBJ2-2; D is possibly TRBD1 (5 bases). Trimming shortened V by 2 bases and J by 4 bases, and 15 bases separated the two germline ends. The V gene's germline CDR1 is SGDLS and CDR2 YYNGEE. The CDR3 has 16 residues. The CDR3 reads CASSVAGPGFTGELFF. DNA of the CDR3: TGTGCCAGCAGCGTGGCCGGACCAGGGTTCACCGGGGAGCTGTTTTTT.

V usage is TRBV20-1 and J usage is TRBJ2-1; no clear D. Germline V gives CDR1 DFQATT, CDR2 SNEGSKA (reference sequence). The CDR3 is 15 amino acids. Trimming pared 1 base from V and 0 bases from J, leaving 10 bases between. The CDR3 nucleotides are TGCAGTGCTAGAGGCGGCGATGGCTCCTACAATGAGCAGTTCTTC. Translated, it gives CSARGGDGSYNEQFF.